This TCR beta chain is drawn from a study of tumor-infiltrating lymphocytes in primary liver carcinoma. Study background: Enrolled patients were male and female, aged 30 to 69 years. Regarding the study as a whole: The 250 largest clones made up significantly more of tumor than blood repertoires (p = 0.039). Unsorted bulk samples meant CD4+ and CD8+ repertoires went uncompared.

With roughly 500 ng total RNA as template and a constant-region primer, TCR beta cDNA was made. Amplification in three nested multiplex PCR rounds with slightly modified ARM-PCR gave rise to TCR beta libraries. Each of the first two PCR rounds ran approximately 10 cycles with TRBV1-TRBV30 forward and C-beta reverse primers. In TCRdb, the multiplex PCR reads were re-called with MiXCR into one record per CDR3 protein. The top ten hold approximately 15% of the sample, which has hundreds of thousands of distinct CDR3 sequences, almost 60% seen once. Germline V gene data show CDR1 as SGHAT and CDR2 as FQNNGV. The CDR3 runs to 15 residues. This clonotype occurred a few times. Its target is not known. A much larger clone differs by one base, so this may be a read error. Alongside blood RNA obtained from unsorted whole blood, germline DNA was also extracted. None of the patients had received treatment, and all had chronic HBV infection.

The rearrangement uses TRBV11-2 and TRBJ2-2; D not certain. Sequenced: peripheral blood. The clonotype originates from a woman under 40 with primary liver carcinoma and hepatitis B virus infection. The CDR3 here is CACSTPSSYTGELFF. CDR3 DNA: TGTGCCTGCAGCACTCCTTCTTCTTACACCGGGGAGCTGTTTTTT.